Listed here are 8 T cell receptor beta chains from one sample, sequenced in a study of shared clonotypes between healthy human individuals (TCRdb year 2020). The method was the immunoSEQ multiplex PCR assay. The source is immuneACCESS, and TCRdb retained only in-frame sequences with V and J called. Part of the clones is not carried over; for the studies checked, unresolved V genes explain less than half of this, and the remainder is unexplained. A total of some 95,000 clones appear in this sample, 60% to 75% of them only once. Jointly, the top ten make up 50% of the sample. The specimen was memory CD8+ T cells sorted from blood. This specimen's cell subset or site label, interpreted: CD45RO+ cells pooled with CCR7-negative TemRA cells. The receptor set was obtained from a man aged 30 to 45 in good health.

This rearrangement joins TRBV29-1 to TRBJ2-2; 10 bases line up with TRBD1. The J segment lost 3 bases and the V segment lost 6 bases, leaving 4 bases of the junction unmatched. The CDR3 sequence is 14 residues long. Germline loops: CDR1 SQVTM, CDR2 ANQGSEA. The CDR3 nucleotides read TGCAGCGTCCGACAGGGGGCGGACACCGGGGAGCTGTTTTTT. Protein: CSVRQGADTGELFF.

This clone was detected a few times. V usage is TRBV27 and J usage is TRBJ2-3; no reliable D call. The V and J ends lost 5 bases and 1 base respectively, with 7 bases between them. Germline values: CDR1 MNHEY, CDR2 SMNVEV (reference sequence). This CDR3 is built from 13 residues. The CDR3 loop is CASSGVRTDTQYF. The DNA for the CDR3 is TGTGCCAGCAGTGGGGTCCGCACAGATACGCAGTATTTT.

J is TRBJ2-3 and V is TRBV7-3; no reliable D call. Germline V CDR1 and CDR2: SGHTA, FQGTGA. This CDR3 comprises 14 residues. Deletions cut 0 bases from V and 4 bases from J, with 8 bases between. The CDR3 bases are TGTGCCAGCAGCTTAACCCTTCAAGCAGATACGCAGTATTTT. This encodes CASSLTLQADTQYF.

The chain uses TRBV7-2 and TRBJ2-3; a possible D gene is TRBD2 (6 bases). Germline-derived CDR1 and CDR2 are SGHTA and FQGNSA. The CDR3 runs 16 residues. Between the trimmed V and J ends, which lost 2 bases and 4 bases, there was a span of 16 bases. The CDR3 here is CASSLNSGQSADTQYF. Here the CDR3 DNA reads TGTGCCAGCAGCTTAAATAGCGGCCAGTCAGCAGATACGCAGTATTTT. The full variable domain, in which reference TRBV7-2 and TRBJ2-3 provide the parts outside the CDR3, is GAGVSQSPSNKVTEKGKDVELRCDPISGHTALYWYRQSLGQGLEFLIYFQGNSAPDKSGLPSDRFSAERTGGSVSTLTIQRTQQEDSAVYLCASSLNSGQSADTQYFGPGTRLTVL.

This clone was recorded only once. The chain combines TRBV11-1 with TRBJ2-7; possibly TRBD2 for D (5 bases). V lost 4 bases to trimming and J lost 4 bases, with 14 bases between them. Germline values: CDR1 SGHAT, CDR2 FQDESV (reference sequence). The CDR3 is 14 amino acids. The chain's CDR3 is CASSSSLAGYEQYF. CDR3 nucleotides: TGTGCCAGCAGCTCCTCCCTAGCCGGGTACGAGCAGTACTTC.

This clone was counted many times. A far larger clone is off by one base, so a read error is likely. The CDR3 DNA reads as TGCGCCAGCAGCATATCCGGGACAGGGACCCACGAGCAGTACTTC. It is translated as CASSISGTGTHEQYF. The chain combines TRBV4-3 with TRBJ2-7, with 9 nucleotides matching TRBD1. CDR1 and CDR2 from the germline V gene are LGHNA and YSLEER. This CDR3 spans 15 amino acids. With 5 bases clipped from V and 5 bases from J, the junction kept 10 bases outside the gene matches.

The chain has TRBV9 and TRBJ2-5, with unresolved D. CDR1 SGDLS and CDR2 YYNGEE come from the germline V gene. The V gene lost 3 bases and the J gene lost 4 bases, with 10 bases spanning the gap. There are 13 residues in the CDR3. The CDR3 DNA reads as TGTGCCAGCAGCGATACCGGTGCAGAGACCCAGTACTTC. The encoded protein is CASSDTGAETQYF.

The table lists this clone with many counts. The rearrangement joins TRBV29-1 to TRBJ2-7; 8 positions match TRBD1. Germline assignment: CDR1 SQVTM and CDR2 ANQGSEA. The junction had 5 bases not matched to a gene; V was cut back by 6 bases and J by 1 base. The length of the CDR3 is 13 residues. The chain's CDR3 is CSVRTGLSYEQYF. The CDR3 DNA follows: TGCAGCGTGAGGACAGGGTTATCCTACGAGCAGTACTTC.